What follows are 8 T cell receptor beta chains derived from one specimen sequenced in a study of T-cell reconstitution after alpha-beta-depleted transplantation in children. Unique molecular identifiers were incorporated when the TCRbeta library was constructed. One entry per CDR3 protein results from TCRdb running MiXCR on the PCR reads. Seen here are 900,000 or so distinct CDR3 sequences, roughly 16% observed once, and the top ten hold approximately 4.5%. The specimen comprised PBMCs, mostly from graft donor cells, sampled 360 days after TCRalphabeta/CD19-depleted stem cell transplant. The receptor source for this set is a male patient aged 5 to 17 who had a stem cell transplant for acute lymphoblastic leukemia, so the T cells may come from the graft donor.

A few counts support this clonotype. V and J are TRBV3-1 and TRBJ1-1, with TRBD1 identical over 8 bases. The V and J ends lost 4 bases and 0 bases, in that order; junction bases with no gene match: 31. The CDR3 runs 24 residues. Germline assignment: CDR1 LGHDT and CDR2 YNNKEL (reference sequence). The CDR3 DNA reads as TGTGCCAGCAGCCCCCCAAGGACATACGGCGACATGACAGGGGTCGTTATCCTGAACACTGAAGCTTTCTTT. It translates to CASSPPRTYGDMTGVVILNTEAFF.

The chain recombines TRBV5-1 with TRBJ2-7; weak D call: TRBD2 (5 bases). Trimming took off 4 bases at V and 4 bases at J, with 18 bases between the two ends. CDR3 size: 15 residues. The germline V gene encodes CDR1 SGHRS and CDR2 YFSETQ. The CDR3 coding sequence is TGCGCCAGCAGCCCCTCTCGAGGGTCTGGGTACGAGCAGTACTTC. Its protein is CASSPSRGSGYEQYF.

The sample holds many counts of this clonotype. V usage is TRBV5-1 and J usage is TRBJ2-1, with D tentatively TRBD1 (5 bases). Trimming cost V 2 bases and J 0 bases, with 6 bases left between them. Germline values: CDR1 SGHRS, CDR2 YFSETQ. The CDR3 spans 14 residues. The CDR3 loop is CASSLQVSYNEQFF. The CDR3 region has the DNA TGCGCCAGCAGCTTACAGGTCTCCTACAATGAGCAGTTCTTC. Filled out from reference TRBV5-1 and TRBJ2-1, the complete variable domain reads KAGVTQTPRYLIKTRGQQVTLSCSPISGHRSVSWYQQTPGQGLQFLFEYFSETQRNKGNFPGRFSGRQFSNSRSEMNVSTLELGDSALYLCASSLQVSYNEQFFGPGTRLTVL.

In this sample, this clonotype turned up a few times. The chain has TRBV5-3 and TRBJ2-1; 7 positions agree with TRBD1. TRBV5-3 is annotated as an ORF whose role is uncertain. The CDR3 runs to 15 residues. The J segment lost 5 bases and the V segment lost 4 bases, leaving 9 bases of the junction unmatched. CDR3 sequence reads: CARSGEETGNNEQFF. DNA for the CDR3: TGTGCCAGAAGCGGAGAGGAGACAGGGAACAATGAGCAGTTCTTC.

This clonotype was detected ten times or more. The V gene is TRBV7-2, the J gene TRBJ2-2, with TRBD2 as a possible D gene (6 bases). Germline V gene data show CDR1 as SGHTA and CDR2 as FQGNSA. V was shortened by 0 bases and J by 5 bases, with 10 bases between the two germline ends. The CDR3 has 15 residues. The CDR3 spells CASSLARGTTGELFF. For the CDR3, the DNA is TGTGCCAGCAGCTTAGCGCGGGGTACGACCGGGGAGCTGTTTTTT.

This sequence joins TRBV7-2 and TRBJ2-5; TRBD2 aligns across 10 bases. This CDR3 comprises 16 residues. V shed 2 bases and J 4 bases; nucleotides not matched to a gene: 7. Germline-derived CDR1 and CDR2 are SGHTA and FQGNSA. The CDR3 region is CASSLRLAGVGETQYF. CDR3 nucleotides: TGTGCCAGCAGCTTAAGGCTAGCGGGAGTCGGAGAGACCCAGTACTTC.

The V gene is TRBV18, the J gene TRBJ1-4; D perhaps matches TRBD1 (5 bases). Germline V gene sequence: CDR1 KGHSH, CDR2 LQKENI. The CDR3 runs to 14 residues. The V end lost 3 bases, the J end lost 8 bases, and 13 bases lay between the germline ends. CDR3 bases: TGTGCCAGCTCACCGACAGTCTTTGGGGAAAAACTGTTTTTT. It codes for CASSPTVFGEKLFF.

This clonotype has only a few counts. The chain recombines TRBV7-6 with TRBJ2-1; D not certain. Germline lookup yields CDR1 SGHVS and CDR2 FNYEAQ. V was pared by 2 bases and J by 5 bases, with 13 bases between. The CDR3 covers 15 residues. This CDR3 is CASSLIGHRNNEQFF. As DNA, the CDR3 is TGTGCCAGCAGCTTAATAGGGCACCGGAACAATGAGCAGTTCTTC.